These T cell receptor beta chains were read from a single sample in a study of beta chain features in type 1 diabetes. Only in-frame clones appear in the TCRdb table, and some are missing; sequencing was by immunoSEQ multiplex PCR. This sample carries around 150,000 clones, 10% of them seen once, and the ten largest clones take less than 0.5%. Sequenced material: central memory CD4+ T cells from blood. The receptors were gathered from a young man with type 1 diabetes. Both conserved end residues are part of each CDR3. Clone size is not always given. Where it is, it says once, few, many or a class for expanded clones.

>TRBJ2-7|TRBV7-9|few
CASSPIAGEGLEQYF
>TRBJ2-1|TRBV7-2|few
CASSREASGEQFF
>TRBJ2-6|TRBV28|-
CASRKPGHPASGANVLTF
>TRBJ2-5|TRBV7-2|few
CASSLDASGSGETQYF
>TRBJ1-2|TRBV30|-
CAWSVQGGIYGYTF
>TRBJ2-1|TRBV11-1|-
CASSGSPGTRTDEQFF
>TRBJ2-3|TRBV2|-
CASSGGMTDTQYF
>TRBJ1-2|TRBV4-1|few
CASSQGSGGYGYTF
>TRBJ2-2|TRBV9|few
CASSPRPVRNTGELFF
>TRBJ2-2|TRBV5-4|few
CASSPPTGEDTGELFF
>TRBJ2-5|TRBV5-4|-
CASSLSSGTQETQYF
>TRBJ2-1|TRBV28|few
CASSLISYNEQFF
>TRBJ1-5|TRBV28|few
CASSTDSHGRQPQHF